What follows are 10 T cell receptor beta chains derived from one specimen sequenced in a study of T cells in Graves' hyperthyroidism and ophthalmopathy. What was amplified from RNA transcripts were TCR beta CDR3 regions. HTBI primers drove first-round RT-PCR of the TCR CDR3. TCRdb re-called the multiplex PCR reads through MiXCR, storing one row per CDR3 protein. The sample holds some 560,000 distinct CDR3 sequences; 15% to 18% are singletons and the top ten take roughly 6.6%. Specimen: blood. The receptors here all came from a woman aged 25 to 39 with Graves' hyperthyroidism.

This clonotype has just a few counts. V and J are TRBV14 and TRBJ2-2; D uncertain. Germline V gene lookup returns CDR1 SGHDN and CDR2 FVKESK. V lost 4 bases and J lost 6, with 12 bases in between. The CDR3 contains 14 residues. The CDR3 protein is CASSPNHSSGELFF. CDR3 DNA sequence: TGTGCCAGCAGCCCGAATCATAGCTCCGGGGAGCTGTTTTTT.

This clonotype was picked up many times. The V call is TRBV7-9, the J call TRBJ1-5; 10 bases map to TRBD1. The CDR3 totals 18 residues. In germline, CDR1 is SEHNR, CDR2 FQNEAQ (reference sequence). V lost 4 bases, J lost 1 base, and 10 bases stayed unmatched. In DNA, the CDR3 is TGTGCCAGCAGCTCTTTCCTGACAGGGGGCGTAAGCAATCAGCCCCAGCATTTT. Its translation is CASSSFLTGGVSNQPQHF.

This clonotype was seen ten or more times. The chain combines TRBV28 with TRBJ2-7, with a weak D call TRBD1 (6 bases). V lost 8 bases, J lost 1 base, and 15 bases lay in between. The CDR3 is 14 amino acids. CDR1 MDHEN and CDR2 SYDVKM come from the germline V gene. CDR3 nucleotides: TGTGCCAGCGTCGTCGGGACACCTTCCTACGAGCAGTACTTC. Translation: CASVVGTPSYEQYF.

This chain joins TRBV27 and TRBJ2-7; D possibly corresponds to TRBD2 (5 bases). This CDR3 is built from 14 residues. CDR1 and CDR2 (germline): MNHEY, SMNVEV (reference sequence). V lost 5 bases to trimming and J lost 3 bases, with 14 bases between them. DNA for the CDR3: TGTGCCAGCAGTCCAACTAGGGAGAACTACGAGCAGTACTTC. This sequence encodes CASSPTRENYEQYF.

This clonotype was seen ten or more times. The CDR3 DNA sequence: TGCAGTGCTGATGACAACTACGAGCAGTACTTC. As protein: CSADDNYEQYF. The rearrangement links TRBV20-1 to TRBJ2-7; D unresolved. The V end was cut by 5 bases, the J end by 3 bases, with 8 bases between. The germline CDR1 and CDR2 sequences are DFQATT and SNEGSKA (reference sequence). The CDR3 is made up of 11 amino acids.

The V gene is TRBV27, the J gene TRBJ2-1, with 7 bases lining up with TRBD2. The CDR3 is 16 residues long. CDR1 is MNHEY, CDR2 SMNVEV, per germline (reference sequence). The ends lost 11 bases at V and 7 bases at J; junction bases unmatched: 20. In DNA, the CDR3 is TGTGCCGGCCATTGGGGGGGTACGTTATCGGGAAATGAGCAGTTCTTC. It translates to CAGHWGGTLSGNEQFF.

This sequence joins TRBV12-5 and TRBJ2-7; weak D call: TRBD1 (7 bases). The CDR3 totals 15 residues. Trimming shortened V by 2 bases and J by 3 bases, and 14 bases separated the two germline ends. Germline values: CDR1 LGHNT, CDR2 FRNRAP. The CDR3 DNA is TGTGCTAGTGGTTTGCCCCGACAGGGAGGCTACGAGCAGTACTTC. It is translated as CASGLPRQGGYEQYF.

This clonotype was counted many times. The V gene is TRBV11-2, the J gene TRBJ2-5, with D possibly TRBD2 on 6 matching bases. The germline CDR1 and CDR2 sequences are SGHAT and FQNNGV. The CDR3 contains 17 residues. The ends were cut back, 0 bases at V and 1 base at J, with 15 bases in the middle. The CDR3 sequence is CASSLDVAALSQETQYF. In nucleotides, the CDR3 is TGTGCCAGCAGCTTAGATGTAGCGGCACTCTCCCAAGAGACCCAGTACTTC.

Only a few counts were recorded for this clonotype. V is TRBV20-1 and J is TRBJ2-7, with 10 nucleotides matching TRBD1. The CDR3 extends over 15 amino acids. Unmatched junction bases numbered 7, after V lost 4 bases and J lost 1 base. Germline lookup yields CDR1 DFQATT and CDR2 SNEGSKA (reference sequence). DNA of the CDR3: TGCAGTGCTAAGCCCAGGGACAGGGGATCCTACGAGCAGTACTTC. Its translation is CSAKPRDRGSYEQYF.

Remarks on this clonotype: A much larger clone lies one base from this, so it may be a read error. CDR3 region: CAGSRTPGGNEQFF. CDR3 DNA sequence: TGTGCCGGCAGTCGGACCCCCGGAGGGAATGAGCAGTTCTTC. The rearrangement uses TRBV6-1 and TRBJ2-1; possible D gene TRBD2, 6 bases. The CDR3 length is 14 residues. Germline V lookup: CDR1 MNHNS, CDR2 SASEGT.